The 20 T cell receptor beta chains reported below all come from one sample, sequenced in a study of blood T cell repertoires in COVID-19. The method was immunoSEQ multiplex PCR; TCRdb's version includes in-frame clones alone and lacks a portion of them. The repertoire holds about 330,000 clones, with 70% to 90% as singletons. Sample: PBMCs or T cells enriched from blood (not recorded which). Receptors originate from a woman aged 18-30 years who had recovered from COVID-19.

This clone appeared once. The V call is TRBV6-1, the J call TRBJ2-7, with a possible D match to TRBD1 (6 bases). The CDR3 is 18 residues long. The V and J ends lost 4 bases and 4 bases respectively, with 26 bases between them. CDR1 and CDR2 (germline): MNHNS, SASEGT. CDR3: CASSARDTRLLPRYEQYF. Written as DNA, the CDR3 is TGTGCCAGCAGTGCCCGGGACACTAGATTACTCCCTAGATACGAGCAGTACTTC.

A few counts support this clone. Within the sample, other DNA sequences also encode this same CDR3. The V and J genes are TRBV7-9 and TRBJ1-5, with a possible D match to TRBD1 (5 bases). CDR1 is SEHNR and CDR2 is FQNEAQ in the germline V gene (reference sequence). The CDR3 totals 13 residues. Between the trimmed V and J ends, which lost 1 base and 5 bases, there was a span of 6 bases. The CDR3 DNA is TGTGCCAGCAGCTTAGGGGGCGATCAGCCCCAGCATTTT. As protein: CASSLGGDQPQHF.

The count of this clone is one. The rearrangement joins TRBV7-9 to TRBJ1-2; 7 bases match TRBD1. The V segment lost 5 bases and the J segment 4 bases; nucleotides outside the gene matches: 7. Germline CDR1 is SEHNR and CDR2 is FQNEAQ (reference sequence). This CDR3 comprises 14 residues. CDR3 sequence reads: CASSRGTELYGYTF. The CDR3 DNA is TGTGCCAGCAGCCGAGGGACAGAACTCTATGGCTACACCTTC. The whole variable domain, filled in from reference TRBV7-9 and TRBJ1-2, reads DTGVSQNPRHKITKRGQNVTFRCDPISEHNRLYWYRQTLGQGPEFLTYFQNEAQLEKSRLLSDRFSAERPKGSFSTLEIQRTEQGDSAMYLCASSRGTELYGYTFGSGTRLTVV.

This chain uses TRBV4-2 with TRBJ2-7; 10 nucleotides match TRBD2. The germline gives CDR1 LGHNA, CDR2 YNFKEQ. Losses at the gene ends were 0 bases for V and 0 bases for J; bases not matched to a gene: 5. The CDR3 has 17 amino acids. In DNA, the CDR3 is TGTGCCAGCAGCCAAGATACTAGCGGGGCGACCTCCTACGAGCAGTACTTC. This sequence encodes CASSQDTSGATSYEQYF.

CDR3 amino acids: CSASLSGETQYF. CDR3 DNA sequence: TGCAGTGCTAGTTTGTCAGGAGAGACCCAGTACTTC. This chain connects TRBV20-1 to TRBJ2-5; D gene uncertain. In germline, CDR1 is DFQATT, CDR2 SNEGSKA (reference sequence). Between the trimmed V and J ends, which lost 3 bases and 4 bases, there was a span of 9 bases. The CDR3 length is 12 residues.

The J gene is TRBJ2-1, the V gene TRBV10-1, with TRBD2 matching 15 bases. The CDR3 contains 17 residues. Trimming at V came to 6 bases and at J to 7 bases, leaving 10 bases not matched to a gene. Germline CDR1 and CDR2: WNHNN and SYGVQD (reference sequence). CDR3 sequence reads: CASSAGTSGRFSNEQFF. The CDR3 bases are TGCGCCAGCAGCGCCGGGACTAGCGGGAGGTTCTCAAATGAGCAGTTCTTC.

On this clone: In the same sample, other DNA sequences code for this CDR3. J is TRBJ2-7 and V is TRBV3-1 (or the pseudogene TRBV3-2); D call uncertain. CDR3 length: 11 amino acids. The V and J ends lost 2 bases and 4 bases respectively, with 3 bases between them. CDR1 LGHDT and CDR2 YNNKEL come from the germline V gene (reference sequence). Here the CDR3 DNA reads TGTGCCAGCAGCCAATCGTACGAGCAGTACTTC. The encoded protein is CASSQSYEQYF.

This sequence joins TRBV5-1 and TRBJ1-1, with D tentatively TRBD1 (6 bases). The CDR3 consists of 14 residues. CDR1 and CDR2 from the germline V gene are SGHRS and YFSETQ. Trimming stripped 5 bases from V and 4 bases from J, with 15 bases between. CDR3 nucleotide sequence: TGCGCCAGCAGTTCCCCGGGACACGGCACTGAAGCTTTCTTT. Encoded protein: CASSSPGHGTEAFF.

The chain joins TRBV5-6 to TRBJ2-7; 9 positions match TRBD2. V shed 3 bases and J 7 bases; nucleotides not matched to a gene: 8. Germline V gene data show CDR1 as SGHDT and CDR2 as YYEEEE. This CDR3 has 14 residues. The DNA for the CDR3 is TGTGCCAGCAGCTCCATAGCGGGAGTGGGGGAGCAGTACTTC. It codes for CASSSIAGVGEQYF.

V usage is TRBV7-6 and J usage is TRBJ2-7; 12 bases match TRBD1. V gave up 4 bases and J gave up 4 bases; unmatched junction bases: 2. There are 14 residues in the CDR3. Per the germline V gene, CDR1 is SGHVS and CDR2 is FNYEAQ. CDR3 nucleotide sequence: TGTGCCAGCAGCTCGGGACAGGGGGCTTACGAGCAGTACTTC. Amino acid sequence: CASSSGQGAYEQYF.

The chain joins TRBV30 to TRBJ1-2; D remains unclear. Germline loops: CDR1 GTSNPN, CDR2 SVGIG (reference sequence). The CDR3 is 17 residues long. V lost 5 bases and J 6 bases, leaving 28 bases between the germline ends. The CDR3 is CAWRSRGVLVIVNGYTF. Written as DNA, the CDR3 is TGTGCCTGGCGTAGCCGGGGAGTCCTAGTAATCGTGAATGGCTACACCTTC.

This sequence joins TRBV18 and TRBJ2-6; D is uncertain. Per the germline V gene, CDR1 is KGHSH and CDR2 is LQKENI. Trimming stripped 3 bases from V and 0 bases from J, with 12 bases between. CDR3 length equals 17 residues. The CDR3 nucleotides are TGTGCCAGCTCACCGACAACGACGAGCTCTGGGGCCAACGTCCTGACTTTC. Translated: CASSPTTTSSGANVLTF.

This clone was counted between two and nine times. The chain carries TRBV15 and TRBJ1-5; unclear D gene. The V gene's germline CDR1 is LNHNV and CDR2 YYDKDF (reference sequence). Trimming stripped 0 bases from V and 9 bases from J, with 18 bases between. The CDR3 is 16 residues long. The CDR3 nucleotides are TGTGCCACCAGCAGAGACGGTACAGCCGTTGGAAGGCCCCAGCATTTT. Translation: CATSRDGTAVGRPQHF.

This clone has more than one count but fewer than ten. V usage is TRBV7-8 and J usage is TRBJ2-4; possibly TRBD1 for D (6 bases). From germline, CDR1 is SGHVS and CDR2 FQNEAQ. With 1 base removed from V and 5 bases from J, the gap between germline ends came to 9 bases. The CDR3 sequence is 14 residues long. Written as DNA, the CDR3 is TGTGCCAGCAGCTTAGAAACAGGGCAAAACATTCAGTACTTC. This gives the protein CASSLETGQNIQYF.

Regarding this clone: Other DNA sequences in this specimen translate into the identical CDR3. CDR3 region: CAWSRQGNSPLHF. CDR3 DNA: TGTGCCTGGAGTCGCCAGGGCAATTCACCCCTCCACTTT. The chain uses TRBV30 and TRBJ1-6; D possibly corresponds to TRBD1 (5 bases). Germline V gene sequence: CDR1 GTSNPN, CDR2 SVGIG (reference sequence). This CDR3 has 13 amino acids. V was shortened by 2 bases and J by 7 bases, with 9 bases between the two germline ends. Based on the CDR3 plus reference TRBV30 and TRBJ1-6, the full variable domain is SQTIHQWPATLVQPVGSPLSLECTVEGTSNPNLYWYRQAAGRGLQLLFYSVGIGQISSEVPQNLSASRPQDRQFILSSKKLLLSDSGFYLCAWSRQGNSPLHFGNGTRLTVT.

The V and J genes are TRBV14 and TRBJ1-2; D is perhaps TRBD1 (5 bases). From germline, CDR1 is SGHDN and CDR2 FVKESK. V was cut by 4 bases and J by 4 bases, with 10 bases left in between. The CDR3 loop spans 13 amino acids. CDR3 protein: CASSLSGGYGYTF. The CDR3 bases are TGTGCCAGCAGCCTCTCGGGGGGCTATGGCTACACCTTC.

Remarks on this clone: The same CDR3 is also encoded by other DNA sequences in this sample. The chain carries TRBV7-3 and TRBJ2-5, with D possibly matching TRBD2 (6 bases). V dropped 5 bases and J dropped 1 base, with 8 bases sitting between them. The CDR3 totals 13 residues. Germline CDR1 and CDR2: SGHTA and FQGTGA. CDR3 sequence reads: CASSPGLQETQYF. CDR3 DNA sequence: TGTGCCAGCAGCCCGGGACTCCAAGAGACCCAGTACTTC.

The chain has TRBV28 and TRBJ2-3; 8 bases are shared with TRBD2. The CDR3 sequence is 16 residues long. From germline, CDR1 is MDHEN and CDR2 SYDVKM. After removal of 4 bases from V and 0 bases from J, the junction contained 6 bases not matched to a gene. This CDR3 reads CASSSPSGYSTDTQYF. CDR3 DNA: TGTGCCAGCAGTTCCCCTAGCGGGTATAGCACAGATACGCAGTATTTT.

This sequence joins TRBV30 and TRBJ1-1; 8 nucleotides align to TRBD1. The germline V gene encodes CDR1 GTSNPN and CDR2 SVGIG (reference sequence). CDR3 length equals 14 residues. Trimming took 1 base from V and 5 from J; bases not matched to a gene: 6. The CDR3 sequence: CAWSALTGGTEAFF. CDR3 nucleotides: TGTGCCTGGAGTGCGTTAACAGGGGGGACTGAAGCTTTCTTT.

CDR3 amino acids: CASRETGAETQYF. The DNA of the CDR3 is TGTGCCAGCAGGGAGACAGGGGCCGAGACCCAGTACTTC. The J gene is TRBJ2-5, the V gene TRBV3-1 (or the pseudogene TRBV3-2); the match to TRBD1 covers 8 bases. Per the germline V gene, CDR1 is LGHDT and CDR2 is YNNKEL (reference sequence). J gave up 5 bases and V 6 bases, and 5 bases lay outside the gene matches. This CDR3 has 13 amino acids.